The T cell receptor beta chain described here comes from a study of CD8 T cells in ankylosing spondylitis. Scientists made TCR beta libraries using quantitative 5'-RACE with molecular barcodes. TCRdb called the 5' RACE reads again in MiXCR, with one record for every CDR3 protein. The data hold fewer than 180,000 distinct CDR3 sequences, with 40% to 50% observed a single time. Germline V lookup: CDR1 LGHNA, CDR2 YNFKEQ. Losses at the gene ends were 1 base for V and 3 bases for J; bases not matched to a gene: 2. The CDR3 length is 14 residues. This clonotype was counted only a few times. This TCR came from a male donor with ankylosing spondylitis. Specimen: synovial fluid, either unsorted or a sorted T cell fraction (not recorded which). The chain has TRBV4-2 and TRBJ2-5; 7 positions match TRBD2. The chain's CDR3 is CASSQVGGEETQYF. The CDR3 nucleotides are TGTGCCAGCAGCCAAGTGGGGGGGGAAGAGACCCAGTACTTC.